The present T cell receptor beta chain was sequenced within a study of CD8+ T cells in alopecia areata. Study-level information: Treated patients were dosed with oral tofacitinib, taking 5 to 10 mg twice daily.

The CDR3 totals 16 residues. Germline V gives CDR1 SGHDT, CDR2 YYEEEE. With 3 bases clipped from V and 2 bases from J, the junction kept 6 bases outside the gene matches. cDNA serving as the sequencing template came from extracted, reverse transcribed RNA. Repertoires were generated with immunoSEQ multiplex PCR, while TCRdb's copy carries only in-frame clones and drops some. The sample has under 300,000 clones, under 80% seen once. The receptor comes from a human donor with alopecia areata. The chain joins TRBV5-6 to TRBJ2-3, with 10 bases identical to TRBD2. The sequenced sample was CD4+ T cells sorted from blood, obtained at week 0. The CDR3 DNA sequence: TGTGCCAGCAGCTCTTCTAGCGGGGGATACACAGATACGCAGTATTTT. This sequence encodes CASSSSSGGYTDTQYF.